This T cell receptor beta chain was sequenced for a study of T cells in Graves' hyperthyroidism and ophthalmopathy. RNA transcripts gave rise to amplified TCR beta CDR3 regions. First-round RT-PCR targeting the TCR CDR3 was performed with the HTBI primer set. MiXCR, applied by TCRdb to the multiplex PCR reads, yields one record per CDR3 protein. The sample carries about 700,000 distinct CDR3 sequences, around 15% recorded once. The CDR3 length is 13 residues. V lost 2 bases and J 4 bases, leaving 8 bases between the germline ends. CDR1 is MNHEY and CDR2 is SVGAGI in the germline V gene. V is TRBV6-5 and J is TRBJ2-5; D tentatively reads TRBD1 or TRBD2 (5 bases each). This receptor was obtained from a woman under 30 with Graves' hyperthyroidism. Material for sequencing was blood. CDR3 region: CASSYIGGETQYF. CDR3 sequence (DNA): TGTGCCAGCAGTTACATTGGGGGAGAGACCCAGTACTTC.